The 14 T cell receptor beta chains reported below all come from one sample, sequenced in a study of blood T cells in healthy people across ages. It was with a sample-barcoded 5' primer and a J-beta primer mix that a second PCR of about 7 to 12 cycles was run. TCRdb fed the 5' RACE reads into MiXCR, producing one record per CDR3 protein. The data contain about 580,000 distinct CDR3 sequences, 40% to 55% of them singletons. Sequenced: blood. The origin of the receptors is a man aged 80 or over in good health.

J is TRBJ2-1 and V is TRBV28; TRBD2 might be the D (6 bases). The CDR3 is 15 amino acids. CDR1 is MDHEN and CDR2 is SYDVKM in the germline V gene. With 2 bases removed from V and 6 bases from J, the gap between germline ends came to 14 bases. Here the CDR3 DNA reads TGTGCCAGCAGTTTAAGCCCGCCGGGAGTCAATGAGCAGTTCTTC. Residues: CASSLSPPGVNEQFF.

V gene TRBV20-1 combines with J gene TRBJ1-2; D gene uncertain. The CDR3 runs 16 residues. Germline lookup yields CDR1 DFQATT and CDR2 SNEGSKA (reference sequence). The germline V and J ends were trimmed by 0 bases and 0 bases, with 14 bases remaining between them. CDR3 sequence (DNA): TGCAGTGCTAGAGATGCCACAGCTCTAGCTAACTATGGCTACACCTTC. Translation: CSARDATALANYGYTF.

This rearrangement joins TRBV4-2 to TRBJ1-1, with unresolved D. Germline CDR1 and CDR2: LGHNA and YNFKEQ. The CDR3 runs to 15 residues. V was clipped by 2 bases and J by 0 bases, with 10 bases between them. CDR3 in amino acids: CASSQNPTLNTEAFF. CDR3 DNA: TGTGCCAGCAGCCAAAACCCGACATTGAACACTGAAGCTTTCTTT.

This sequence joins TRBV12-3 or TRBV12-4 and TRBJ2-7; D remains ambiguous. This CDR3 has 15 amino acids. V was clipped by 6 bases and J by 0 bases, with 15 bases between them. The CDR3 protein is CASRPDATPSYEQYF. CDR3 bases: TGTGCCAGCAGGCCCGACGCGACTCCCTCCTACGAGCAGTACTTC.

This sequence joins TRBV30 and TRBJ2-3, with 13 positions matching TRBD2. The CDR3 loop spans 14 amino acids. V dropped 7 bases and J dropped 5; count of bases not matched to a gene: 6. CDR1 and CDR2 from the germline V gene are GTSNPN and SVGIG (reference sequence). CDR3 nucleotide sequence: TGTGCCTCCGGACTAGCGGGAGAGGTAGATACGCAGTATTTT. It yields the protein CASGLAGEVDTQYF.

This clonotype has just a few counts. The gene calls are TRBV7-2 and TRBJ1-5; D is perhaps TRBD1 (6 bases). Trimming took off 5 bases at V and 1 base at J, with 15 bases between the two ends. Germline-derived CDR1 and CDR2 are SGHTA and FQGNSA. This CDR3 spans 16 amino acids. CDR3 protein: CASSPQGTLSNQPQHF. The CDR3 nucleotides read TGTGCCAGCAGCCCACAGGGTACACTGAGCAATCAGCCCCAGCATTTT.

This clonotype was observed a few times. The chain recombines TRBV6-2 or TRBV6-3 with TRBJ2-4; TRBD2 agrees at 8 bases. The DNA end is more similar to TRBJ2-7, so the J call may be wrong. CDR1 MNHEY and CDR2 SVGEGT come from the germline V gene. The CDR3 runs 14 residues. CDR3 loop: CASKGRTSFSEQYF. The CDR3 DNA reads as TGTGCCAGCAAAGGAAGGACTAGCTTCTCCGAGCAGTACTTC.

This clonotype was counted between two and nine times. The chain employs TRBV20-1 and TRBJ1-2; D gene unclear. Germline V gives CDR1 DFQATT, CDR2 SNEGSKA (reference sequence). Between the trimmed V and J ends, which lost 3 bases and 7 bases, there was a span of 9 bases. CDR3 size: 11 residues. CDR3 protein: CSASSGVGYTF. DNA of the CDR3: TGCAGTGCTAGTTCTGGGGTTGGCTACACCTTC.

J is TRBJ2-2 and V is TRBV6-5; possibly TRBD2 for D (6 bases). V was cut by 6 bases and J by 8 bases, with 22 bases left in between. This CDR3 spans 16 amino acids. The germline gives CDR1 MNHEY, CDR2 SVGAGI. The CDR3 is CASRSGGASVLGELFF. For the CDR3, the DNA is TGTGCCAGCAGGTCTGGAGGGGCATCGGTCCTTGGGGAGCTGTTTTTT.

The chain is built from TRBV12-3 or TRBV12-4 and TRBJ2-6; D call uncertain. V lost 10 bases and J lost 2, with 9 bases in between. The CDR3 consists of 13 residues. CDR3 sequence reads: CATELAGANVLTF. As DNA, the CDR3 is TGTGCCACGGAACTTGCTGGGGCCAACGTCCTGACTTTC.

V usage is TRBV10-3 and J usage is TRBJ1-6; no clear D gene. With 7 bases removed from V and 8 bases from J, the gap between germline ends came to 12 bases. The V gene's germline CDR1 is ENHRY and CDR2 SYGVKD. The CDR3 consists of 13 residues. The CDR3 protein is CAIKERIDSPLHF. As DNA, the CDR3 is TGTGCCATCAAGGAGAGGATTGATTCACCCCTCCACTTT.

The chain couples TRBV5-1 to TRBJ2-1; possibly TRBD1 or TRBD2 for D (5 bases each). Germline assignment: CDR1 SGHRS and CDR2 YFSETQ. Trimming left V 4 bases short and J 4 bases short, with 15 bases between. This CDR3 contains 15 residues. DNA of the CDR3: TGCGCCAGCAGCCATGGGACGGATCAATACAATGAGCAGTTCTTC. Protein product: CASSHGTDQYNEQFF.

This CDR3 reads CASSGDRAGEQYF. CDR3 sequence (DNA): TGTGCCAGCAGTGGGGACAGGGCGGGCGAGCAGTACTTC. The rearrangement joins TRBV2 to TRBJ2-5; 9 bases match TRBD1. The J call may be incorrect, as the DNA end agrees better with TRBJ2-7. The CDR3 is 13 amino acids. CDR1 is SNHLY, CDR2 FYNNEI, per germline.

This clonotype occurred a few times. The chain links TRBV4-3 to TRBJ2-1; the match to TRBD2 covers 12 bases. This CDR3 comprises 17 residues. After removal of 1 base from V and 5 bases from J, the junction contained 6 bases not matched to a gene. The germline V gene encodes CDR1 LGHNA and CDR2 YSLEER. The CDR3 protein is CASSQVFGTSGHNEQFF. As DNA, the CDR3 is TGCGCCAGCAGCCAAGTTTTCGGGACTAGCGGGCACAATGAGCAGTTCTTC.